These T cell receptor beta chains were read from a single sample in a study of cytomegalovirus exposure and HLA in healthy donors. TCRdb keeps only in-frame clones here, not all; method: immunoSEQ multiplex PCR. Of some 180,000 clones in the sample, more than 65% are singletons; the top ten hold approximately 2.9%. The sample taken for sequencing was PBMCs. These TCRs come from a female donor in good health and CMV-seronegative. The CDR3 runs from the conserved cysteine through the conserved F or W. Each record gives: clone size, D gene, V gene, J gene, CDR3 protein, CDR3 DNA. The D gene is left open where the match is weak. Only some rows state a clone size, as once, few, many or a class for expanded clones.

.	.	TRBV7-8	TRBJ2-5	CASSPRGQIQETQYF	TGTGCCAGCAGCCCCCGAGGCCAGATCCAAGAGACCCAGTACTTC
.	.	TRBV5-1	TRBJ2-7	CATTREGTHEQYF	TGCGCCACTACCCGAGAGGGTACTCACGAGCAGTACTTC
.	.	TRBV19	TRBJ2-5	CASSTGDHLVQETQYF	TGTGCCAGTAGTACGGGGGACCATTTGGTCCAAGAGACCCAGTACTTC
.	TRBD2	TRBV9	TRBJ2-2	CASSVGAGGPAGELFF	TGTGCCAGCAGCGTAGGAGCGGGAGGGCCGGCCGGGGAGCTGTTTTTT
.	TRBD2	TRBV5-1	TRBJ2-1	CASSLGHAGGPDNEQFF	TGCGCCAGCAGCTTGGGACATGCGGGAGGGCCCGACAATGAGCAGTTCTTC
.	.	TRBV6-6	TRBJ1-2	CASSYSRTVYGYTF	TGTGCCAGCAGTTACTCGAGGACAGTTTATGGCTACACCTTC
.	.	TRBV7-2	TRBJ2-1	CASSRTPGVDEQFF	TGTGCCAGCAGCCGAACCCCCGGGGTCGATGAGCAGTTCTTC
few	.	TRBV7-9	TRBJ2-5	CASSLWGGGEETQYF	TGTGCCAGCAGCTTATGGGGCGGCGGGGAGGAGACCCAGTACTTC
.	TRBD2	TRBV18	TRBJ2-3	CASSPPKTSGTDTQYF	TGTGCCAGCTCACCACCCAAGACTAGCGGCACAGATACGCAGTATTTT
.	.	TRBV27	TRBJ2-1	CASSFGESLINNEQFF	TGTGCCAGCAGTTTCGGGGAGTCGCTAATAAACAATGAGCAGTTCTTC
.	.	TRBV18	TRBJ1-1	CASSPEGRRGTEAFF	TGTGCCAGCTCACCAGAGGGCCGGAGGGGTACTGAAGCTTTCTTT
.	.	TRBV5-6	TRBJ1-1	CASSAKDSPILTEAFF	TGTGCCAGCAGCGCTAAGGACTCCCCGATTCTCACTGAAGCTTTCTTT
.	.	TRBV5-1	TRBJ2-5	CASSLQGSQETQYF	TGCGCCAGCAGCTTACAGGGCTCCCAAGAGACCCAGTACTTC
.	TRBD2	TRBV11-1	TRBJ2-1	CASSFFGGGEENEQFF	TGTGCCAGCAGCTTTTTTGGCGGGGGTGAAGAAAATGAGCAGTTCTTC
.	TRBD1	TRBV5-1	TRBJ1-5	CASSPGTADSNQPQHF	TGCGCCAGCAGCCCGGGGACAGCCGATAGCAATCAGCCCCAGCATTTT
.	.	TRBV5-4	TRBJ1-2	CASSLVTRPYGYTF	TGTGCCAGCAGCTTGGTGACACGCCCTTATGGCTACACCTTC
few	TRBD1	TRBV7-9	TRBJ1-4	CASSPGQSNEKLFF	TGTGCCAGCAGCCCGGGACAGTCTAATGAAAAACTGTTTTTT
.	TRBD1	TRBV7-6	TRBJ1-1	CASSLAGQTEAFF	TGTGCCAGCAGCTTAGCGGGACAGACTGAAGCTTTCTTT
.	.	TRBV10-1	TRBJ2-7	CASSESRMRPNPLATGVYEQYF	TGCGCCAGCAGTGAGTCTCGTATGAGGCCCAATCCTTTAGCCACTGGCGTCTACGAGCAGTACTTC
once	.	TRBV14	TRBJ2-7	CASSHMGAYASSHEQYF	TGTGCCAGCAGCCACATGGGAGCATACGCTAGCTCTCACGAGCAGTACTTC
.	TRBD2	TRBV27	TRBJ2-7	CATAGTSPWEQYF	TGTGCCACCGCCGGGACTAGCCCTTGGGAGCAGTACTTC
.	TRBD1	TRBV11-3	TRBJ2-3	CASSTRTGRRADTQYF	TGTGCCAGCAGCACCAGGACAGGGAGGAGGGCAGATACGCAGTATTTT
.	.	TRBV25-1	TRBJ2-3	CASSSTGSSTDTQYF	TGTGCCAGCAGTTCCACAGGGTCCAGCACAGATACGCAGTATTTT
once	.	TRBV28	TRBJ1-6	CASSYGVFNSPLHF	TGTGCCAGCAGTTACGGGGTTTTTAATTCACCCCTCCACTTT
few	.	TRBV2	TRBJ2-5	CASKARGEETQYF	TGTGCCAGCAAGGCCAGGGGGGAAGAGACCCAGTACTTC
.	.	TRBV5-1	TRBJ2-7	CASSLAGGGVPPYEQYF	TGCGCCAGCAGCTTGGCCGGGGGTGGGGTACCCCCCTACGAGCAGTACTTC
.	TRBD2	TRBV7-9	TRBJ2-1	CASSFSGGAAYNEQFF	TGTGCCAGCAGCTTTAGCGGGGGGGCTGCCTACAATGAGCAGTTCTTC
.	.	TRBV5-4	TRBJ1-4	CASSLSGRNEKLFF	TGTGCCAGCAGCTTGTCAGGCAGAAATGAAAAACTGTTTTTT
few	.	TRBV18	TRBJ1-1	CASSPEGWVTEAFF	TGTGCCAGCTCACCAGAGGGTTGGGTCACTGAAGCTTTCTTT
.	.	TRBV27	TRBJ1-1	CASSLGGGSSTEAFF	TGTGCCAGCAGCCTGGGAGGGGGGAGTAGCACTGAAGCTTTCTTT
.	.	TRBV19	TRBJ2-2	CASFREGLNTGELFF	TGTGCCAGCTTCCGCGAGGGCCTCAACACCGGGGAGCTGTTTTTT
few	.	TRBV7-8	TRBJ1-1	CASSGRRQVEAFF	TGTGCCAGCAGCGGGCGACGACAGGTAGAAGCTTTCTTT
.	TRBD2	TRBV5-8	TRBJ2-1	CASSTDGRLSYNEQFF	TGTGCCAGCAGCACCGACGGGAGGCTGTCTTACAATGAGCAGTTCTTC
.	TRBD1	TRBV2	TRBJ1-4	CASMFGTGFYEKLFF	TGTGCCAGCATGTTCGGGACAGGGTTCTATGAAAAACTGTTTTTT
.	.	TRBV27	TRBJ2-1	CASSLSRGLNNEQFF	TGTGCCAGCAGTTTATCGCGGGGTTTAAACAATGAGCAGTTCTTC
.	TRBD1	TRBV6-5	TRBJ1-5	CASSVDRDEGQPQHF	TGTGCCAGCAGTGTTGACAGGGACGAAGGGCAGCCCCAGCATTTT
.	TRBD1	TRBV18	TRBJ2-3	CASSEGDRGTFRADTQYF	TGTGCCAGCTCGGAGGGGGACAGGGGCACTTTCCGTGCAGATACGCAGTATTTT
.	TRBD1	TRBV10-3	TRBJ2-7	CAISDSGTGGEQYF	TGTGCCATCAGTGATTCCGGGACAGGGGGCGAGCAGTACTTC
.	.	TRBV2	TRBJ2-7	CASSSGGLGEQYF	TGTGCCAGCAGTTCAGGGGGGCTGGGGGAGCAGTACTTC
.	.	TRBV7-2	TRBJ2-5	CASSRVRTQETQYF	TGTGCCAGCAGCCGAGTCAGGACACAAGAGACCCAGTACTTC
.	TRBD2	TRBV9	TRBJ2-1	CASSVASGGGLGNEQFF	TGTGCCAGCAGCGTAGCCAGCGGGGGGGGGCTGGGCAATGAGCAGTTCTTC
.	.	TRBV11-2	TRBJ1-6	CASSLRWGVNSPLHF	TGTGCCAGCAGCTTAAGGTGGGGAGTGAATTCACCCCTCCACTTT
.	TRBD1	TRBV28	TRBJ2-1	CASSDRVTYNEQFF	TGTGCCAGCAGTGACAGGGTAACCTACAATGAGCAGTTCTTC
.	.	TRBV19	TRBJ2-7	CASTQEGAMENEQYF	TGTGCCAGTACCCAAGAAGGGGCTATGGAGAACGAGCAGTACTTC
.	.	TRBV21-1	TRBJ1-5	CASRGGNQPQHF	TGTGCCAGCCGGGGAGGCAATCAGCCCCAGCATTTT
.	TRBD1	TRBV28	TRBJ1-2	CASSLLGQPLNYGYTF	TGTGCCAGCAGTTTACTGGGACAGCCTCTAAACTATGGCTACACCTTC
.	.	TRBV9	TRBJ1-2	CASSVDQGSGYTF	TGTGCCAGCAGCGTAGATCAGGGTTCTGGCTACACCTTC